Below are 21 T cell receptor beta chains sequenced from a single sample in a study of Graves' ophthalmopathy and Graves' hyperthyroidism. Amplified material comprised TCR beta CDR3 regions derived from RNA transcripts. In the first round, RT-PCR was carried out with HTBI primers, and a multiplex PCR formed the second round. TCRdb reprocessed the multiplex PCR reads with MiXCR, giving one entry per CDR3 protein. Here the sample spans about 380,000 distinct CDR3 sequences, over 15% being singletons. Material for sequencing was peripheral blood. Every receptor here comes from a woman between 18 and 30 years old with stable Graves' hyperthyroidism.

V usage is TRBV11-2 and J usage is TRBJ1-1; D gene ambiguous. There are 17 residues in the CDR3. Deletions cut 1 base from V and 1 base from J, with 16 bases between. Germline loops: CDR1 SGHAT, CDR2 FQNNGV. In DNA, the CDR3 is TGTGCCAGCAGCTTAGGGGTTCGACCAAAGGGGAACACTGAAGCTTTCTTT. Encoded protein: CASSLGVRPKGNTEAFF.

The rearrangement joins TRBV28 to TRBJ2-5, with D possibly being TRBD1 (5 bases). Germline lookup yields CDR1 MDHEN and CDR2 SYDVKM. CDR3 size: 15 residues. Trimming removed 2 bases from V and 1 base from J, with 11 bases in between. Written as DNA, the CDR3 is TGTGCCAGCAGTTTACGTAATCAGGGCCAAGAGACCCAGTACTTC. Its translation is CASSLRNQGQETQYF.

This clonotype was observed many times. The chain recombines TRBV7-2 with TRBJ2-2; TRBD2 matches 7 bases. The CDR3 is 15 amino acids. Per the germline V gene, CDR1 is SGHTA and CDR2 is FQGNSA. Trimming at V came to 5 bases and at J to 10 bases, leaving 13 bases not matched to a gene. The CDR3 DNA follows: TGTGCCAGCAGCCCGACGACTAGCCGTTCGTCGGAGCTGTTTTTT. It encodes CASSPTTSRSSELFF.

This clonotype occurred many times. Relative to the germline gene, one junction end is altered; a read error may explain this. As DNA, the CDR3 is TGTGCCAGCAGCTTTGGTGCGGACAGGGGTCGGCGGTTT. Protein: CASSFGADRGRRF. V gene TRBV7-8 combines with J gene TRBJ1-1; the match to TRBD1 covers 9 bases. The CDR3 spans 13 residues. The germline V gene encodes CDR1 SGHVS and CDR2 FQNEAQ.

The rearrangement joins TRBV15 to TRBJ1-2; D gene uncertain. This CDR3 has 15 amino acids. The germline CDR1 and CDR2 sequences are LNHNV and YYDKDF (reference sequence). V was clipped by 0 bases and J by 4 bases, with 12 bases between them. This chain's CDR3 is CATSRERVRTYGYTF. CDR3 sequence (DNA): TGTGCCACCAGCAGAGAACGAGTCAGAACCTATGGCTACACCTTC.

Ten or more counts support this clonotype. The gene calls are TRBV4-1 and TRBJ1-5, with a weak D call TRBD1 (6 bases). Deletions cut 2 bases from V and 6 bases from J, with 14 bases between. The CDR3 length is 15 residues. Germline V gives CDR1 MGHRA, CDR2 YSYEKL. The CDR3 here is CASSQFLGASQPQHF. CDR3 coding DNA: TGCGCCAGCAGCCAATTCCTGGGGGCCAGTCAGCCCCAGCATTTT.

The chain is built from TRBV28 and TRBJ2-5, with 7 nucleotides matching TRBD1. The CDR3 has 15 residues. Trimming removed 4 bases from V and 0 bases from J; junction bases left unmatched: 5. CDR1 is MDHEN, CDR2 SYDVKM, per germline. This chain's CDR3 is CASSSSRGYQETQYF. CDR3 sequence (DNA): TGTGCCAGCAGTTCCTCCAGGGGGTACCAAGAGACCCAGTACTTC.

This clonotype was observed many times. The chain carries TRBV18 and TRBJ1-1, with D tentatively TRBD1 (5 bases). V was cut by 5 bases and J by 3 bases, with 13 bases left in between. CDR1 is KGHSH, CDR2 LQKENI, per germline. CDR3 length: 14 amino acids. DNA for the CDR3: TGTGCCAGCTCAGATTCTTCAGGGCACACTGAAGCTTTCTTT. Protein: CASSDSSGHTEAFF.

This clonotype has at least ten counts. The chain joins TRBV3-1 to TRBJ1-2; D gene unclear. The CDR3 totals 13 residues. The germline gives CDR1 LGHDT, CDR2 YNNKEL (reference sequence). V dropped 0 bases and J dropped 8 bases, with 10 bases sitting between them. CDR3 sequence reads: CASSQELLRGYTF. CDR3 nucleotides: TGTGCCAGCAGCCAAGAGTTGCTGCGGGGCTACACCTTC.

This clonotype occurred many times. This chain connects TRBV7-8 to TRBJ2-5; D is tentatively TRBD1 or TRBD2 (5 bases each). With 3 bases removed from V and 2 bases from J, the gap between germline ends came to 22 bases. Germline CDR1 and CDR2: SGHVS and FQNEAQ. The CDR3 is made up of 18 amino acids. This CDR3 reads CASSLPRDPLGRQETQYF. CDR3 coding DNA: TGTGCCAGCAGCTTGCCCCGGGACCCCCTGGGGCGACAAGAGACCCAGTACTTC.

Of note for this clonotype: A much larger clone sits a single nucleotide away, making a read error possible. The chain recombines TRBV9 with TRBJ1-2, with TRBD1 matching 7 bases. CDR1 and CDR2 from the germline V gene are SGDLS and YYNGEE. There are 15 residues in the CDR3. The DNA of the CDR3 is TGTGCCGGCAGCGTGACAGGGATTGGCGACTATGGCTACACCTTC. Amino acid sequence: CAGSVTGIGDYGYTF. The whole variable domain, remainder taken from reference TRBV9 and TRBJ1-2, is DSGVTQTPKHLITATGQRVTLRCSPRSGDLSVYWYQQSLDQGLQFLIQYYNGEERAKGNILERFSAQQFPDLHSELNLSSLELGDSALYFCAGSVTGIGDYGYTFGSGTRLTVV.

With respect to this clonotype: Given a much more abundant clone one base away, this may be a read error. The chain couples TRBV6-5 to TRBJ1-6, with TRBD1 matching 8 bases. Germline values: CDR1 MNHEY, CDR2 SVGAGI. The CDR3 totals 16 residues. CDR3 sequence: CASCYVTGTGNSPLHF. Written as DNA, the CDR3 is TGTGCCAGCTGTTACGTAACCGGGACAGGAAATTCACCCCTCCACTTT.

The chain joins TRBV2 to TRBJ2-5; 8 positions match TRBD1. Per germline, CDR1 SNHLY and CDR2 FYNNEI. V gave up 7 bases and J gave up 4 bases; unmatched junction bases: 5. The CDR3 totals 13 residues. CDR3 sequence (DNA): TGTGCCAGCACCGGACAGGGAGGAGAGACCCAGTACTTC. Amino acid sequence: CASTGQGGETQYF. Drawing the rest from reference TRBV2 and TRBJ2-5, the complete variable domain is EPEVTQTPSHQVTQMGQEVILRCVPISNHLYFYWYRQILGQKVEFLVSFYNNEISEKSEIFDDQFSVERPDGSNFTLKIRSTKLEDSAMYFCASTGQGGETQYFGPGTRLLVL.

This clonotype was seen ten or more times. This chain links TRBV11-2 with TRBJ2-5; D might be TRBD1 or TRBD2, each matching 5 bases. The CDR3 is 14 residues long. The germline V and J ends were trimmed by 1 base and 3 bases, with 9 bases remaining between them. Germline V gene data show CDR1 as SGHAT and CDR2 as FQNNGV. CDR3 in amino acids: CASSLVWGKETQYF. The CDR3, as DNA: TGTGCCAGCAGCTTAGTGTGGGGGAAAGAGACCCAGTACTTC.

This clonotype appeared a few times. V gene TRBV11-2 combines with J gene TRBJ2-7, with TRBD1 matching over 9 bases. Trimming took 5 bases from V and 4 from J; bases not matched to a gene: 9. Germline CDR1 SGHAT, CDR2 FQNNGV. CDR3 size: 15 residues. The DNA for the CDR3 is TGTGCCAGCAGCATAACCGGGACAGGGTTTTACGAGCAGTACTTC. It is translated as CASSITGTGFYEQYF.

This clonotype was detected ten times or more. This rearrangement joins TRBV7-9 to TRBJ1-2, with TRBD1 matching over 7 bases. The V gene end was trimmed by 3 bases and the J gene end by 6 bases; junction bases not matched to a gene: 1. CDR1 SEHNR and CDR2 FQNEAQ come from the germline V gene (reference sequence). The CDR3 has 12 amino acids. CDR3 coding DNA: TGTGCCAGCAGCTTGGGACAGAATGGCTACACCTTC. Translated: CASSLGQNGYTF.

The gene calls are TRBV11-1 and TRBJ1-2; D unclear. V dropped 11 bases and J dropped 8 bases, with 39 bases sitting between them. Germline CDR1 is SGHAT and CDR2 is FQDESV (reference sequence). This CDR3 is 19 amino acids long. CDR3 bases: TGTGCCCCTTCTCCAGGATACGCCACCAACCGAACCTTATCTTCCGGCTACACCTTC. Protein sequence: CAPSPGYATNRTLSSGYTF.

This chain connects TRBV20-1 to TRBJ2-7; TRBD1 aligns across 9 bases. The CDR3 spans 15 residues. The germline gives CDR1 DFQATT, CDR2 SNEGSKA (reference sequence). V was clipped by 3 bases and J by 0 bases; unmatched bases: 6. This chain's CDR3 is CSARRGTGSSYEQYF. As DNA, the CDR3 is TGCAGTGCTAGGCGGGGGACAGGGAGCTCCTACGAGCAGTACTTC.

This clonotype was detected ten times or more. The chain is built from TRBV6-5 and TRBJ1-2; 7 bases line up with TRBD1. With V trimmed by 1 base and J by 2 bases, 1 base remained unmatched. CDR3 size: 14 residues. Germline CDR1 is MNHEY and CDR2 is SVGAGI. The CDR3 DNA reads TGTGCCAGCAGTTACTTGGGACAGAACTATGGCTACACCTTC. Protein product: CASSYLGQNYGYTF.

The J gene is TRBJ2-7, the V gene TRBV11-3, with a possible D match to TRBD2 (6 bases). The CDR3 runs 14 residues. Trimming removed 5 bases from V and 1 base from J, with 12 bases in between. The germline V gene encodes CDR1 SGHNT and CDR2 YENEEA. The CDR3 bases are TGTGCCAGCAGCCCCTCGGGGGTATCCTACGAGCAGTACTTC. It is translated as CASSPSGVSYEQYF.

This clonotype was found many times. The chain carries TRBV20-1 and TRBJ1-6, with D possibly being TRBD1 (6 bases). Trimming stripped 6 bases from V and 2 bases from J, with 20 bases between. CDR3 length: 17 residues. Germline loops: CDR1 DFQATT, CDR2 SNEGSKA (reference sequence). For the CDR3, the DNA is TGCAGTGCCTCAACCTGGGGGGCGAGCACCTATAATTCACCCCTCCACTTT. Protein: CSASTWGASTYNSPLHF.